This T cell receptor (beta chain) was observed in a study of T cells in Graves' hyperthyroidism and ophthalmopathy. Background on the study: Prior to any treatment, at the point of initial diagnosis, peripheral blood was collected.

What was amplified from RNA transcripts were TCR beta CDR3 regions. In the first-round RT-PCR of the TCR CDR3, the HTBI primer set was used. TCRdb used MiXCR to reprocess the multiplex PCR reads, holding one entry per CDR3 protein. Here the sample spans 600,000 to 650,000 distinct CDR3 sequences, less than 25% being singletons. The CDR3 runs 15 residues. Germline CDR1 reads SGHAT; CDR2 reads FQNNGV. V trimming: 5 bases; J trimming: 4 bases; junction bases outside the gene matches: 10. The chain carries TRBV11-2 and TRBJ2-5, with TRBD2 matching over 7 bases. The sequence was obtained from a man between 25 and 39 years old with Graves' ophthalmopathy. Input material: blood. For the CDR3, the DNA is TGTGCCAGCAGCCAACTCCGGGGGGTTCGAGAGACCCAGTACTTC. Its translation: CASSQLRGVRETQYF.